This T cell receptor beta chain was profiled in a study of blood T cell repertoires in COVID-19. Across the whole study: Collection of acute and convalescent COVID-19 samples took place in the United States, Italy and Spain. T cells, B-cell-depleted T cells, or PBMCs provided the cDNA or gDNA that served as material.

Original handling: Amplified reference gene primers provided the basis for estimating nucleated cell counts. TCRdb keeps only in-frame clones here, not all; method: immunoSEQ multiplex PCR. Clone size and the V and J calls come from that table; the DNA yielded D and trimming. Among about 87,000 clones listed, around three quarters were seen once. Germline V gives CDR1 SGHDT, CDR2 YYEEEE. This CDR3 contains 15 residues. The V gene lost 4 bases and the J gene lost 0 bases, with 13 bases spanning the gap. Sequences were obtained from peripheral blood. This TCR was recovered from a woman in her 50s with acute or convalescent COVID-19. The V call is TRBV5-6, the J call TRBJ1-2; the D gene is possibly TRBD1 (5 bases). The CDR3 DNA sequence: TGTGCCAGCAGCCCGCGGACGGGGGCTAACTATGGCTACACCTTC. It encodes CASSPRTGANYGYTF.